This T cell receptor beta chain appears in the sequencing data of a study of T cells in Graves' hyperthyroidism and ophthalmopathy. The source material, RNA transcripts, was used to amplify TCR beta CDR3 regions. HTBI primers were employed in a first-round RT-PCR of the TCR CDR3. TCRdb fed the multiplex PCR reads into MiXCR, producing one record per CDR3 protein. Of under 750,000 distinct CDR3 sequences in the sample, approximately 18% are singletons; the top ten hold 16%. The ends were cut back, 6 bases at V and 4 bases at J, with 15 bases in the middle. Germline assignment: CDR1 MNHNS and CDR2 SASEGT. The CDR3 runs to 15 residues. Concerning this clonotype itself: No antigen is known for it.

Overall study results and limits: The model made its ophthalmopathy prediction, and onset followed a median approximately six months later.

Investigators excluded patients with uncontrolled infection, other autoimmune disease, pregnancy or lactation. Clinical symptoms, serum thyroxine and TRAb, thyroid ultrasound and orbital computed tomography together formed the diagnostic basis. Using around 10 ml of fresh peripheral blood, PBMCs were prepared. Input material: blood. The chain joins TRBV6-1 to TRBJ1-4, with D tentatively TRBD1 (5 bases). This clonotype originated in a woman between 50 and 59 years old with Graves' hyperthyroidism that later progressed to Graves' ophthalmopathy. The CDR3 DNA is TGTGCCAGCAGCTCCCCGGGACGGAGTAATGAAAAACTGTTTTTT. Translating it yields CASSSPGRSNEKLFF.